The rows below give T cell receptor beta chains drawn from one sample of a study of CD8+ T cells in alopecia areata. Using immunoSEQ multiplex PCR, the repertoire was profiled, and TCRdb retains in-frame clones only, with some absent. The sample includes approximately 180,000 clones, just over 65% of them seen just once. The source was CD8+ T cells sorted from blood, collected at week 0. These receptors originate from a human donor with alopecia areata. The CDR3 runs from the conserved cysteine through the conserved F or W. Fields, in order: J gene, D gene, V gene, clone size, CDR3 DNA, CDR3 protein. A D gene is named only where the DNA matches it firmly. The size entry is marked missing in some rows and otherwise reads once, few, many or a size class.

J: TRBJ2-7
D: .
V: TRBV29-1
size: .
DNA: TGCAGCGTTGAGGTTCCTGGGAGCTCCTACGAGCAGTACTTC
CDR3: CSVEVPGSSYEQYF

J: TRBJ2-1
D: .
V: TRBV5-1
size: .
DNA: TGCGCCAGCAGCTCGCGGGGAGAAACGGGACGAAGATACAATGAGCAGTTCTTC
CDR3: CASSSRGETGRRYNEQFF

J: TRBJ2-3
D: .
V: TRBV5-1
size: .
DNA: TGCGCCAGCAGCTTGGACCCCCACATCACAGATACGCAGTATTTT
CDR3: CASSLDPHITDTQYF

J: TRBJ2-1
D: .
V: TRBV14
size: few
DNA: TGTGCCAGCAGCCAAGATTGGAGGGAGCAGTTCTTC
CDR3: CASSQDWREQFF

J: TRBJ1-6
D: TRBD1
V: TRBV7-8
size: .
DNA: TGTGCCAGCAGCGTTACAGGGGGCCGTTCACCCCTCCACTTT
CDR3: CASSVTGGRSPLHF

J: TRBJ1-6
D: .
V: TRBV27
size: .
DNA: TGTGCCAGCAGTAGGGGCGGTAATTCACCCCTCCACTTT
CDR3: CASSRGGNSPLHF

J: TRBJ1-4
D: .
V: TRBV27
size: .
DNA: TGTGCCAGCAGTTATGGGAGCGGAAATGAAAAACTGTTTTTT
CDR3: CASSYGSGNEKLFF

J: TRBJ2-7
D: .
V: TRBV6-5
size: few
DNA: TGTGCCAGCAGTTACTCCCTGACCGGGAACGAGCAGTACTTC
CDR3: CASSYSLTGNEQYF

J: TRBJ2-3
D: .
V: TRBV7-3
size: few
DNA: TGTGCCAGCAGCTTTCTGGGGGGCAGCCCCACAGATACGCAGTATTTT
CDR3: CASSFLGGSPTDTQYF

J: TRBJ1-1
D: .
V: TRBV7-9
size: .
DNA: TGTGCCAGCAGCTTGGGAGGTAGGCGATACATGAACACTGAAGCTTTCTTT
CDR3: CASSLGGRRYMNTEAFF

J: TRBJ1-1
D: .
V: TRBV4-1
size: .
DNA: TGCGCCAGCAGCCAACAGACCACTGAAGCTTTCTTT
CDR3: CASSQQTTEAFF

J: TRBJ1-5
D: .
V: TRBV2
size: .
DNA: TGTGCCAGCACAGCCGGAAATCAGCCCCAGCATTTT
CDR3: CASTAGNQPQHF

J: TRBJ1-2
D: .
V: TRBV29-1
size: .
DNA: TGCAGCGTTGAAGACCTGACAGGAAACTATGGCTACACCTTC
CDR3: CSVEDLTGNYGYTF

J: TRBJ2-7
D: .
V: TRBV13
size: once
DNA: TGTGCCAGCAGCTTAGGGCGACAACGTGAGTACTTC
CDR3: CASSLGRQREYF

J: TRBJ1-2
D: TRBD1
V: TRBV30
size: few
DNA: TGTGCCTGGTTCAGGGGGGCCTATGGCTACACCTTC
CDR3: CAWFRGAYGYTF

J: TRBJ2-5
D: .
V: TRBV2
size: .
DNA: TGTGCCAGCAGTGTAAGCGGAGGGCTAGTGGTCGAGACCCAGTACTTC
CDR3: CASSVSGGLVVETQYF

J: TRBJ2-7
D: .
V: TRBV6-1
size: .
DNA: TGTGCCAGCAGTGAATTAGACCGGGGGAGCTCCTACGAGCAGTACTTC
CDR3: CASSELDRGSSYEQYF

J: TRBJ1-5
D: .
V: TRBV27
size: .
DNA: TGTGCCAGCAGTACCTCTGCCAATCAGCCCCAGCATTTT
CDR3: CASSTSANQPQHF

J: TRBJ2-5
D: TRBD2
V: TRBV9
size: .
DNA: TGTGCCAGCAGCACCAGCGGGGGGGCCGGAAAGACCCAGTACTTC
CDR3: CASSTSGGAGKTQYF

J: TRBJ2-3
D: .
V: TRBV4-1
size: .
DNA: TGCGCCAGCTGCAGATTTACAGGGAGCACAGATACGCAGTATTTT
CDR3: CASCRFTGSTDTQYF

J: TRBJ2-7
D: .
V: TRBV29-1
size: .
DNA: TGCAGCGTCGCCGCCCCCGGGACGGAGATATTGGAGCAGTACTTC
CDR3: CSVAAPGTEILEQYF

J: TRBJ2-5
D: .
V: TRBV5-1
size: .
DNA: TGCGCCAGCAGCTTGAATCTGGTGGAGACCCAGTACTTC
CDR3: CASSLNLVETQYF

J: TRBJ2-3
D: TRBD2
V: TRBV19
size: .
DNA: TGTGCCAGTAGTACTAGCGGGGGGATTAGCACAGATACGCAGTATTTT
CDR3: CASSTSGGISTDTQYF

J: TRBJ1-6
D: TRBD1
V: TRBV30
size: .
DNA: TGTGCCTGGACCGACAGGGACAGCGGCCTATATAATTCACCCCTCCACTTT
CDR3: CAWTDRDSGLYNSPLHF

J: TRBJ1-1
D: .
V: TRBV7-8
size: .
DNA: TGTGCCAGCAGCTTAGCGTGGGGTAACACTGAAGCTTTCTTT
CDR3: CASSLAWGNTEAFF

J: TRBJ1-3
D: TRBD1
V: TRBV4-1
size: .
DNA: TGCGCCAGCAGCCAAGTCCGAGGGGGCAGCAAGGATCCTTTTGGAAACACCATATATTTT
CDR3: CASSQVRGGSKDPFGNTIYF

J: TRBJ2-3
D: TRBD2
V: TRBV27
size: .
DNA: TGTGCCAGCAGTCTCTCAACCTTAGCGGGGGGGCCCGCAGATACGCAGTATTTT
CDR3: CASSLSTLAGGPADTQYF

J: TRBJ2-7
D: TRBD1
V: TRBV5-1
size: few
DNA: TGCGCCAGCAGCTTGGGGGACAGACCCTACGAGCAGTACTTC
CDR3: CASSLGDRPYEQYF

J: TRBJ2-1
D: .
V: TRBV15
size: .
DNA: TGTGCCACCAGCAGCCTCGATGAGCAGTTCTTC
CDR3: CATSSLDEQFF

J: TRBJ2-7
D: TRBD1
V: TRBV11-2
size: .
DNA: TGTGCCAGCAGCTTGACAGGGTTTTACGAGCAGTACTTC
CDR3: CASSLTGFYEQYF

J: TRBJ2-7
D: TRBD1
V: TRBV25-1
size: .
DNA: TGTGCCAGCAGTGGGGACAGGGGACCTACCTACGAGCAGTACTTC
CDR3: CASSGDRGPTYEQYF

J: TRBJ1-4
D: .
V: TRBV7-9
size: .
DNA: TGTGCCAGCGGTGAAGGAAGTGAAAAACTGTTTTTT
CDR3: CASGEGSEKLFF

J: TRBJ2-1
D: .
V: TRBV12-5
size: .
DNA: TGTGCTAGTGGCCTCCGGGACGGCCCCGTCGATGAGCAGTTCTTC
CDR3: CASGLRDGPVDEQFF

J: TRBJ2-4
D: .
V: TRBV5-6
size: .
DNA: TGTGCCAGCAGCTTCGATGGTACTCGAAACATTCAGTACTTC
CDR3: CASSFDGTRNIQYF

J: TRBJ2-3
D: TRBD2
V: TRBV5-1
size: .
DNA: TGCGCGGCACGGGGGGACTCAGATACGCAGTATTTT
CDR3: CAARGDSDTQYF

J: TRBJ2-3
D: .
V: TRBV27
size: .
DNA: TGTGCCAGCAGTTTAATAGGCACCTTCAAAGATACGCAGTATTTT
CDR3: CASSLIGTFKDTQYF

J: TRBJ1-2
D: .
V: TRBV7-2
size: .
DNA: TGTGCCAGCAGCCTAAAAAACGGCTATGGCTACACCTTC
CDR3: CASSLKNGYGYTF

J: TRBJ2-3
D: TRBD2
V: TRBV5-1
size: .
DNA: TGCGCCAGCAGCTTGGAGCGGGGGAGCACAGATACGCAGTATTTT
CDR3: CASSLERGSTDTQYF

J: TRBJ2-1
D: .
V: TRBV2
size: .
DNA: TGTGCCAGCCAAAACAATGAGCAGTTCTTC
CDR3: CASQNNEQFF

J: TRBJ1-2
D: .
V: TRBV4-1
size: .
DNA: TGCGCCAGCAGCCAAGGATGGGACAAGGGCTACACCTTC
CDR3: CASSQGWDKGYTF

J: TRBJ2-1
D: TRBD2
V: TRBV9
size: .
DNA: TGTGCCAGCAGCGCTAGCGGGGGGGAGCAGTTCTTC
CDR3: CASSASGGEQFF

J: TRBJ2-5
D: TRBD2
V: TRBV13
size: .
DNA: TGTGCCAGCAGCCCGGCCGGGGGGGAAGAGACCCAGTACTTC
CDR3: CASSPAGGEETQYF

J: TRBJ1-4
D: .
V: TRBV6-6
size: .
DNA: TGTGCCAGCATGAGGGATCCAGGGGAAAAACTGTTTTTT
CDR3: CASMRDPGEKLFF

J: TRBJ1-2
D: TRBD1
V: TRBV29-1
size: .
DNA: TGCAGCGTTGAAGAAGATACAAACAGGGGCTATGGCTACACCTTC
CDR3: CSVEEDTNRGYGYTF

J: TRBJ1-6
D: .
V: TRBV30
size: .
DNA: TGTGCCTGGAGTGTAGGGCAGGCCCTCCACTTT
CDR3: CAWSVGQALHF

J: TRBJ2-2
D: .
V: TRBV7-9
size: few
DNA: TGTGCCAGCAGCTTAGCTGGGGTTAACACCGGGGAGCTGTTTTTT
CDR3: CASSLAGVNTGELFF

J: TRBJ1-4
D: .
V: TRBV25-1
size: .
DNA: TGTGCCAGCAGTGAATTTGAGGAGCCAAATGAAAAACTGTTTTTT
CDR3: CASSEFEEPNEKLFF

J: TRBJ2-1
D: .
V: TRBV5-5
size: .
DNA: TGTGCCAGCATCCAATTTGGGAATGAGCAGTTCTTC
CDR3: CASIQFGNEQFF

J: TRBJ2-5
D: .
V: TRBV6-1
size: .
DNA: TGTGCCAGCAGTGAAAACAGGGTTCAAGAGACCCAGTACTTC
CDR3: CASSENRVQETQYF

J: TRBJ2-7
D: .
V: TRBV4-1
size: .
DNA: TGCGCCAGCAGCCAAGAAGGCAGGGTCTCCTACGAGCAGTACTTC
CDR3: CASSQEGRVSYEQYF